This T cell receptor (beta chain) originates from a study of blood T cell repertoires in COVID-19. Whole-study context: COVID-19 samples, acute and convalescent, were from the United States, Italy and Spain. Sample material is recorded as cDNA or gDNA derived from T cells, B-cell-depleted T cells, or PBMCs.

Seattle researchers signed up patients amid active infection and tracked them longitudinally. Trimming cost V 11 bases and J 4 bases; bases outside gene matches: 8. Looked up from germline, CDR1 is MNHNY and CDR2 is SVGAGI (reference sequence). This CDR3 comprises 14 residues. In the authors' methods: Quantification of nucleated cells was approximated via reference gene primer amplification. Sequenced by immunoSEQ multiplex PCR; TCRdb stores in-frame clones only, minus some. V, J and clone size are those of that table, while D and trimming were read from the DNA. The sample lists about 250,000 clones, approximately 85% occurring once.

The sequence was collected from a middle-aged man with COVID-19, enrolled during active disease. The genes are TRBV6-6 and TRBJ2-1, with 10 bases fitting TRBD1. The source material was peripheral blood. CDR3 in amino acids: CAALPGQGYNEQFF. The CDR3 DNA follows: TGTGCCGCACTACCGGGACAGGGGTACAATGAGCAGTTCTTC.